The clone carrying this TCR beta chain was detected only a few times. Its antigen is undetermined. The record originates from a study of blood T cells in healthy people across ages. Trimming cost V 7 bases and J 8 bases, with 15 bases left between them. This CDR3 spans 12 amino acids. The germline V gene encodes CDR1 SGDLS and CDR2 YYNGEE. Roughly 9 milliliters of peripheral blood were drawn from each donor. Researchers isolated at least 6 million PBMCs per sample. Findings and limits, study-wide: One million T cells yielded diversity estimates that were considered underestimates.

A second PCR of about 6 to 12 cycles used a sample-barcoded 5' primer and a J-beta primer mix. TCRdb reprocessed the 5' RACE reads via MiXCR and lists one record per CDR3 protein. The sample holds 1.5 million to 2 million distinct CDR3 sequences, around half seen once. This TCR derives from a woman between 40 and 55 years old in good health. The chain is built from TRBV9 and TRBJ1-2; TRBD1 might be the D (6 bases). The sample was blood. In DNA, the CDR3 is TGTGCCAGCGGCGGGGGACAACTGGGCTACACCTTC. This translates into CASGGGQLGYTF. Looking up the rest from reference TRBV9 and TRBJ1-2 gives the full variable domain: DSGVTQTPKHLITATGQRVTLRCSPRSGDLSVYWYQQSLDQGLQFLIQYYNGEERAKGNILERFSAQQFPDLHSELNLSSLELGDSALYFCASGGGQLGYTFGSGTRLTVV.